This T cell receptor beta chain was captured in a study of cytomegalovirus exposure and HLA in healthy donors. About the study: In terms of ancestry, the Caucasian-associated cluster contained roughly 80% of the approximately 430 genotyped donors.

Researchers ran the PCR with 60 Vbeta and 13 Jbeta primers. Original processing methods: There were around 78 million unique TCR beta chains by a later count, and some 12 million of them were shared. Profiled with immunoSEQ multiplex PCR; TCRdb holds only in-frame clones, not every one. V and J calls and clone size are as listed in that table; D and trimming were resolved from the DNA. This sample yields about 120,000 clones, of which over 70% are seen a single time; around 9.1% belongs to the top ten. V was clipped by 5 bases and J by 4 bases; unmatched bases: 8. The CDR3 runs to 15 residues. The V gene's germline CDR1 is SGHVS and CDR2 FQNEAQ.

This clonotype was obtained from a woman aged 45-59 years in good health and CMV-seropositive. The sequenced sample consisted of PBMCs. V gene TRBV7-8 combines with J gene TRBJ1-5; 7 bases are shared with TRBD1. The CDR3 loop reads CASSPHRQGNQPQHF. The CDR3 DNA follows: TGTGCCAGCAGCCCCCATAGACAGGGAAATCAGCCCCAGCATTTT.